This T cell receptor (beta chain) was observed in a study of cytomegalovirus exposure and HLA in healthy donors (dated by TCRdb to 2016 to 2017). At the level of the whole study: A later analysis indicated that the 95 to 150 validation repertoires were generated on the platform also employed for the roughly 730 repertoires of the first cohort. The study aimed to test whether cataloging public T cell receptors could reveal signatures of past pathogen exposure. A separate validation cohort of over 95 different subjects was used in addition to the roughly 620-subject first cohort. High-throughput TCR immunosequencing, statistical association of individual TCRs with disease status, and machine learning were combined to predict cytomegalovirus infection status.

The method behind the library was the immunoSEQ multiplex PCR assay. Turning to the authors' computational methods: A statistical classification framework was built to diagnose cytomegalovirus status from the catalog of TCR beta chain sequences. Not all clones reach the TCRdb copy of this immuneACCESS table, which keeps in-frame sequences only. Checked studies attribute under half of the gap to unresolved V genes and leave the rest unexplained. That table supplies the V and J calls and clone size; D and trimming were determined from the DNA. The sample data list about 73,000 clones, and approximately 95% of these were observed just once. Of the sample, 3% to 4% is held by the ten largest clones. Overall results and qualifications from the work: In a later analysis, TCRs clustered in the first cohort were found to also tend to co-occur in the approximately 120 validation repertoires, with over 90% of cluster scores above 0. Cytomegalovirus status was reported to be diagnosed by the classifier with high specificity and sensitivity in both the original and validation cohorts. The validation cohort had no HLA typing available for a later analysis, so co-occurrence within that cohort was assessed over all 130 or so repertoires. The study gave a list of 150 to 200 TCR beta chains associated with cytomegalovirus. Three of the identified cytomegalovirus-associated TCR beta chains were confirmed in vitro to be specific for cytomegalovirus antigens. According to the authors, the approach could potentially be generalized to other disease states and immunological phenotypes. Across donors, most TCR sequences were observed very rarely, whereas some public TCRs were present in many individuals.

In regard to this clone: There is no known antigen for this receptor. No base quality information exists; no much larger clone differs at one position.

CDR1 is given as MNHNS and CDR2 as SASEGT, both from the germline V gene. From cysteine to phenylalanine, the CDR3 is 15 amino acids long. Of the read, only the CDR3 DNA is kept; its 45 bases are in frame from base 1. V loses 6 bases at its end and J loses 2 bases; junction bases beyond the gene matches: 7. Separate from the roughly 660-subject first cohort, the validation cohort of around 130 subjects was the group to which the donors belonged. Sample: PBMCs. The receptor's source is a man younger than 35 in good health and CMV-seronegative. The V and J segments used are TRBV6-1 and TRBJ2-7, and 10 junctional nucleotides match TRBD1. The CDR3 in this case is CASRYPGQGTYEQYF. The DNA is TGTGCCAGCAGATACCCGGGACAGGGGACCTACGAGCAGTACTTC.